This T cell receptor (beta chain) came from a study of human T cells and chemical hapten exposure. Across the study: Read at 6 days, the patch tests placed 0.01% DPC on the upper back.

Specified time point: pre-sensitization, week 0. Described treatment: therapeutic diphenylcyclopropenone sensitization with weekly scalp DPC. TCRdb fed the RACE reads into MiXCR, producing one record per CDR3 protein. The repertoire holds around 110,000 distinct CDR3 sequences, roughly 12% seen once, with over 1.5% in the top ten. The CDR3 is made up of 13 amino acids. Germline V gene data show CDR1 as MNHEY and CDR2 as SVGAGI. V was clipped by 2 bases and J by 7 bases, with 11 bases between them. This receptor was taken from a woman in her fifties or sixties with alopecia areata. Some clones in this sample may be carry-over from other donors' samples. V gene TRBV6-5 combines with J gene TRBJ1-1, with D unclear. This material consisted of whole blood, taken in connection with sensitization to the hapten diphenylcyclopropenone (DPC). The CDR3: CASSYPTPDEAFF. The CDR3, as DNA: TGTGCCAGCAGTTACCCCACCCCAGATGAAGCTTTCTTT.